The source of this TCR beta chain is a study of control samples from healthy donors and cancer patients. The germline V gene has CDR1 SGHAT and CDR2 FQDESV (reference sequence). This CDR3 has 13 amino acids. V shed 4 bases, J shed 14 bases, and the junction held 9 bases outside the gene matches. Profiling relied on immunoSEQ multiplex PCR, and the TCRdb table lists in-frame clones only, not all of them. The data hold about 270,000 clones, with roughly 82% observed a single time. This clonotype originated in a woman aged 60-75 years with lung cancer. The sequenced sample consisted of PBMCs. The rearrangement uses TRBV11-1 and TRBJ2-1; TRBD1 matches 9 bases. The CDR3 sequence: CASSSTQGASEFF. The CDR3 DNA is TGTGCCAGCAGCTCCACACAGGGGGCGTCGGAGTTCTTC.